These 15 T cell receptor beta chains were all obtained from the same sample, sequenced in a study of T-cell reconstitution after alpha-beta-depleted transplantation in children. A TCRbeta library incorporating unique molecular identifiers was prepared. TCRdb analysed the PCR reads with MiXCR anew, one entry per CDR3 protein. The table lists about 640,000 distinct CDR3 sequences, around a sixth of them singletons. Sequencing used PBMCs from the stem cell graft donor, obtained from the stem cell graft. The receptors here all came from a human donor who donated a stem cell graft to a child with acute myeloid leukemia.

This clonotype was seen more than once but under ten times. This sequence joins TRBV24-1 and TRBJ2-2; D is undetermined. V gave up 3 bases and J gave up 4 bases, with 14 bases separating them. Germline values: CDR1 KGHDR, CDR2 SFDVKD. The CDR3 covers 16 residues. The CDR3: CATSDPGEVITGELFF. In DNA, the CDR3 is TGTGCCACCAGTGATCCGGGTGAGGTGATCACCGGGGAGCTGTTTTTT.

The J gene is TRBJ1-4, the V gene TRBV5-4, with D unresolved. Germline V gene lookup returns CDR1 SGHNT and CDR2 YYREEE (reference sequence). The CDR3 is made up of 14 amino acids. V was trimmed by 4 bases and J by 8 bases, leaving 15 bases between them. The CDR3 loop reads CASSVDRGEEKLFF. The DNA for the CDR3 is TGTGCCAGCAGCGTTGACCGGGGAGAAGAAAAACTGTTTTTT.

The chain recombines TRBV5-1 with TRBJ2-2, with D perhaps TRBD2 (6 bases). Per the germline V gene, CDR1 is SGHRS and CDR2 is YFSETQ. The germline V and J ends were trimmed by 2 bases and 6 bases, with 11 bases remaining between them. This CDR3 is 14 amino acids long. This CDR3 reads CASSFGGIPGELFF. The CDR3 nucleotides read TGCGCCAGCAGCTTCGGAGGGATCCCCGGGGAGCTGTTTTTT.

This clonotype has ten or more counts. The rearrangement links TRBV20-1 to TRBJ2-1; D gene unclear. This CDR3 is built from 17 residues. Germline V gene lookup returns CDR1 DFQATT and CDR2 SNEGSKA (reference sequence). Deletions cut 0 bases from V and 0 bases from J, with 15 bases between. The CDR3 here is CSARDLGLRSSYNEQFF. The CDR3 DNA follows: TGCAGTGCTAGAGATCTGGGCCTAAGGAGCTCCTACAATGAGCAGTTCTTC.

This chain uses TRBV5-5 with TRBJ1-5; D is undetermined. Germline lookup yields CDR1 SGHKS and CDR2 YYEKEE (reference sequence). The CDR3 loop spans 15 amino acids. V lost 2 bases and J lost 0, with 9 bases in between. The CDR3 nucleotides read TGTGCCAGCAGCTTTGAGTCGTATAGCAATCAGCCCCAGCATTTT. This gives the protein CASSFESYSNQPQHF.

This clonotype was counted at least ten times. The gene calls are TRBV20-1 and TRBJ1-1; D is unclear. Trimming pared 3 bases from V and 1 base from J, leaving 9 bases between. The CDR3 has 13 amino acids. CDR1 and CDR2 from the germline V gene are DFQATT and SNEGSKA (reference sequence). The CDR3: CSARRGRNTEAFF. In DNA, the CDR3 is TGCAGTGCTAGGCGGGGTCGGAACACTGAAGCTTTCTTT.

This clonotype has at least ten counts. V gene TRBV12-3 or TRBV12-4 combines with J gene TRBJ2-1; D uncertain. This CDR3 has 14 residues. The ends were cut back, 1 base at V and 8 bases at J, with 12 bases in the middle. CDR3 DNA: TGTGCCAGCAGTTTAGGGGCCAATGTCGATGAGCAGTTCTTC. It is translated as CASSLGANVDEQFF.

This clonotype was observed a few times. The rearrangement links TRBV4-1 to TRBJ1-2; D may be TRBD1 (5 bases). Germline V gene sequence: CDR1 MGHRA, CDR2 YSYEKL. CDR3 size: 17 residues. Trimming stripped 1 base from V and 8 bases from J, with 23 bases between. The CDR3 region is CASSQVGFGREAYGYTF. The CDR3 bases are TGCGCCAGCAGCCAAGTTGGTTTTGGCAGGGAGGCTTACGGCTACACCTTC.

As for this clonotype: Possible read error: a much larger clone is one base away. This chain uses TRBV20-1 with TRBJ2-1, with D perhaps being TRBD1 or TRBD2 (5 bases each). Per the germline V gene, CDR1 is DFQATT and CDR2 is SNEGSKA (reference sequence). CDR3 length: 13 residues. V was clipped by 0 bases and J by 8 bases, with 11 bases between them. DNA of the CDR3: TGCAGTGCTAGAGATCTGGGGGTCTATGAGCAGTTCTTC. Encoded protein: CSARDLGVYEQFF.

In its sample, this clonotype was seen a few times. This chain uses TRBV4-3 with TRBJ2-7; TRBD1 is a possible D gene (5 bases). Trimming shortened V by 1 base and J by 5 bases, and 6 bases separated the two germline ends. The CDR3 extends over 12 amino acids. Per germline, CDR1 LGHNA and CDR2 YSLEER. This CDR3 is CASSQVRDEQYF. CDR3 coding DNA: TGCGCCAGCAGCCAAGTCAGGGACGAGCAGTACTTC.

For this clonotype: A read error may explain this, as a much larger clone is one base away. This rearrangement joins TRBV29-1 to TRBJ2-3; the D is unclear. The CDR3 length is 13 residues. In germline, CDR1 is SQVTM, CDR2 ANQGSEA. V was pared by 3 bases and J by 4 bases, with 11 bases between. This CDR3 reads CSVDKAKPDTQYF. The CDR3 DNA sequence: TGCAGCGTTGACAAGGCGAAGCCAGATACGCAGTATTTT.

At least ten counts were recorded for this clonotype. The CDR3 nucleotides are TGCAGTGCTGCCAACAGGGGGCTAGCGGGGGGTATTCAGGAGACCCAGTACTTC. This translates into CSAANRGLAGGIQETQYF. This chain joins TRBV20-1 and TRBJ2-5, with 11 bases fitting TRBD2. The CDR3 consists of 18 residues. V dropped 5 bases and J dropped 5; count of bases not matched to a gene: 19. Germline V gene sequence: CDR1 DFQATT, CDR2 SNEGSKA (reference sequence).

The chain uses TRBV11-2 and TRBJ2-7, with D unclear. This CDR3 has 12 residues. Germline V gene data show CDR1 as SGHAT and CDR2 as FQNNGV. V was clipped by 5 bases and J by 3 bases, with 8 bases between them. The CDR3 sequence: CASSPENYEQYV. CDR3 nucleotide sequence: TGTGCCAGCAGCCCCGAAAACTACGAGCAGTACGTC.

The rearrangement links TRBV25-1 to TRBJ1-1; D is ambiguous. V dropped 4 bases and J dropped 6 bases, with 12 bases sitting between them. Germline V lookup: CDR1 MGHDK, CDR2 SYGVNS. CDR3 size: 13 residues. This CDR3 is CASSVSLGAEAFF. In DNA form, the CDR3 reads TGTGCCAGCAGTGTATCCCTGGGCGCTGAAGCTTTCTTT.

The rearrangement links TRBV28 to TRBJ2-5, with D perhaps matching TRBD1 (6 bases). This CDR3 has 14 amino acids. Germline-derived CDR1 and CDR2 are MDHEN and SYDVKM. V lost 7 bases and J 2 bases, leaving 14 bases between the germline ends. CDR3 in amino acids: CASNPQGWQETQYF. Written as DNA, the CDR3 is TGTGCCAGCAATCCCCAGGGGTGGCAAGAGACCCAGTACTTC.